This TCR beta chain was found in a study of T cell responses to AZD1222 COVID-19 vaccine (dated by TCRdb to the early 2020s). Study-wide context: AZD1222 recipients whose second dose came at about 4 weeks and those whose second dose came at about 12 weeks were combined into one group, since spike-specific TCR depth and breadth did not differ between the two schedules. TCR sequencing was performed for about 240 trial participants, of whom 207 were given two doses of AZD1222 and roughly 25 were given two doses of MenACWY control vaccine. Trial participants were enrolled by age into subgroups of 18-55, 56-69 and 70-plus years, and roughly 150, 30 and 60 TCR-sequenced participants, respectively, were included in these subgroups. General study outcomes and caveats: Because no samples from the day 14 peak response were available, repertoires could be characterized only after the peak T cell response. Epitopes outside the regions mutated in the B.1.351 and B.1.1.7 variants were reportedly recognized by nearly half of the unique spike-specific TCRs. Conclusions about previously exposed vaccinees were limited because only five to seven AZD1222 recipients were SARS-CoV-2 seropositive at baseline. CD4 TCRs associated with the vaccine covered the entire spike protein, and the dominant responses were in regions 160-218 and 743-854. Spike-specific TCR breadth and depth rose significantly after two AZD1222 doses compared with day 0 and with MenACWY recipients. Most participants were white British and females outnumbered males, and the authors suggested that clonal diversity may have been underestimated. In the small 56-69-year group, the increase in depth fell short of significance, most likely because of low power.

Trimmed from V: 2 bases; trimmed from J: 6 bases; junction bases lacking a gene match: 6. Its CDR3 holds 16 amino acids, cysteine through phenylalanine. The read is trimmed to its CDR3 DNA, 48 bases read in frame from base 1. The germline V gene sets CDR1 to MNHEY and CDR2 to SVGAGI. The CDR3 regions of human TCRbeta chains were subjected to immunosequencing. The study's own analysis went as follows. Repertoire TCRs were matched against a reference library of SARS-CoV-2-specific TCRs generated with the MIRA antigen-specificity platform. Breadth was defined as the fraction of unique TCRs that were SARS-CoV-2-associated, and depth was defined as the fraction of total T cells that were SARS-CoV-2-associated. Each spike-specific TCR was assigned to its reactive spike region and to a CD4 or CD8 class using the MIRA data. Log10-transformed breadth and depth values were compared by one-way ANOVA with Sidak's multiple comparisons tests. TCRdb mirrors the immuneACCESS table, restricted to in-frame sequences. Some clones are absent from its copies; in checked studies, under half trace to an unresolved V gene, and the reason for the others is unknown. The V and J calls and clone size come from that table; D and trimming were worked out from the DNA. This sample is represented by approximately 110,000 clones; about nine tenths of them were singletons. The ten biggest clones cover 7.7% of the sample.

The sample's time point label, decoded: baseline before first vaccination. Vaccinee samples were obtained from the UK trials COV001 and COV002, which included a single-blind randomized controlled phase 2/3 trial of AZD1222 (ChAdOx1 nCoV-19) in healthy adults. Trial participant PBMC samples were collected at day 0 and day 28 after the second dose for TCRbeta chain sequencing. To note about this clone: The specificity of this receptor is unknown. No per-base quality is available; no much larger clone lies one base away.

The TCR comes from an adult in good health. The sample was peripheral blood, taken on day 0 of AZD1222 vaccination. In this chain, TRBV6-5 is recombined with TRBJ2-2, and TRBD1 matches 10 of the central bases. The DNA reads TGTGCCAGCAGTTACGCCCGGGACAGGGGTTCCGGGGAGCTGTTTTTT. It specifies CASSYARDRGSGELFF.